This T cell receptor (beta chain) was identified in a study of cytomegalovirus exposure and HLA in healthy donors. Study-level points and caveats: Later analysis suggested most CMV-associated TCR beta chains were HLA-restricted. An analysis done earlier found most TCR beta V segments productive about 87% or about 30% of the time. Testing in vitro showed a few CMV-associated chains specific for CMV antigens. Using a false discovery rate of 0.05, a later analysis showed that 16,951 TCR beta sequences were associated with HLA alleles.

Trimming cost V 8 bases and J 12 bases, with 19 bases left between them. This CDR3 has 12 residues. Germline values: CDR1 SNHLY, CDR2 FYNNEI. Note on this clone: Antigen unknown.

The PCR ran on 60 Vbeta and 13 Jbeta primers. The repertoire was sequenced with immunoSEQ multiplex PCR; TCRdb's copy has only in-frame clones and lacks some. The table includes 150,000 to 200,000 clones, around 81% detected once. The V call is TRBV2, the J call TRBJ1-2, with D possibly matching TRBD1 (5 bases). Material for sequencing was PBMCs. The TCR was taken from a woman aged 25 to 45 in good health and CMV-seropositive. CDR3 nucleotide sequence: TGTGCCAGCGGGGGGATACCAAGGGAGGACACCTTC. Protein product: CASGGIPREDTF.